The T cell receptor beta chain described here comes from a study of T cell responses to AZD1222 COVID-19 vaccine. Germline-derived CDR1 and CDR2 are LNHDA and SQIVND (reference sequence). The CDR3 is 13 amino acids. Trimming pared 6 bases from V and 8 bases from J, leaving 16 bases between. Clones were sequenced by immunoSEQ multiplex PCR, and TCRdb holds only the in-frame ones, with some missing. Of about 120,000 clones listed, roughly nine tenths are singletons. About this clone: Its antigen is still unknown.

Whole-study results and caveats: At baseline, just five to seven AZD1222 recipients tested seropositive.

The chain combines TRBV19 with TRBJ1-1; the D is unclear. The source was peripheral blood, collected on day 0 of AZD1222 vaccination. This TCR derives from an adult in good health. CDR3 bases: TGTGCCAGTAGCCGCGATTCCCGGGAAGAAGCTTTCTTT. Protein product: CASSRDSREEAFF. The full variable domain, in which reference TRBV19 and TRBJ1-1 provide the parts outside the CDR3, is DGGITQSPKYLFRKEGQNVTLSCEQNLNHDAMYWYRQDPGQGLRLIYYSQIVNDFQKGDIAEGYSVSREKKESFPLTVTSAQKNPTAFYLCASSRDSREEAFFGQGTRLTVV.